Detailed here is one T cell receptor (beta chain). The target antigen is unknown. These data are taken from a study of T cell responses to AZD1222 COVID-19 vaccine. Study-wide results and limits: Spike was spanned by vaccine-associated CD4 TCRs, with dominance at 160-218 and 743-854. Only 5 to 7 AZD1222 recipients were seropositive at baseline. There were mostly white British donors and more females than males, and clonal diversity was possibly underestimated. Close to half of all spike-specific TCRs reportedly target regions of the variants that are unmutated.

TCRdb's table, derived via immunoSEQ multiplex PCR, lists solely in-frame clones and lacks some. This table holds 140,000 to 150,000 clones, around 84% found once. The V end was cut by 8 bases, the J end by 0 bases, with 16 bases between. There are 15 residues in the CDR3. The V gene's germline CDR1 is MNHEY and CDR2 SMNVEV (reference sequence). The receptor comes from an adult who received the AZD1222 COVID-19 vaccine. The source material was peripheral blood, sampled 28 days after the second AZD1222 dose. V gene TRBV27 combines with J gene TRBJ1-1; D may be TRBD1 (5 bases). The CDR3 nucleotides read TGTGCCAGCTCTCGGGGCTCAGGTATGAACACTGAAGCTTTCTTT. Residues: CASSRGSGMNTEAFF.